What follows are 14 T cell receptor beta chains derived from one specimen sequenced in a study of tumor-infiltrating lymphocytes in oesophageal squamous cell carcinoma. TCRdb independently ran MiXCR on the PCR reads; one entry per CDR3 protein. The sample has over 10,000 distinct CDR3 sequences, approximately 48% seen once. The sample was esophageal tumor tissue. These receptors originate from a female donor with esophageal squamous cell carcinoma.

The chain carries TRBV12-3 or TRBV12-4 and TRBJ2-5, with 13 positions matching TRBD2. The CDR3 is 16 residues long. Losses at the gene ends were 5 bases for V and 5 bases for J; bases not matched to a gene: 8. Here the CDR3 reads CASSTRLAGGGETQYF. The CDR3 region has the DNA TGTGCCAGCAGTACAAGACTAGCGGGAGGAGGGGAGACCCAGTACTTC.

The V gene is TRBV7-2, the J gene TRBJ2-7, with D unclear. Germline loops: CDR1 SGHTA, CDR2 FQGNSA. This CDR3 comprises 17 residues. The V and J ends lost 5 bases and 9 bases respectively, with 29 bases between them. DNA for the CDR3: TGTGCCAGCAGCCGAGCCCATCGAGGTGGGCACACAGATACGCAGTACTTC. Its protein is CASSRAHRGGHTDTQYF.

The chain is built from TRBV27 and TRBJ2-6; 9 bases are shared with TRBD1. Germline assignment: CDR1 MNHEY and CDR2 SMNVEV (reference sequence). The CDR3 totals 18 residues. Losses at the gene ends were 6 bases for V and 2 bases for J; bases not matched to a gene: 11. In DNA, the CDR3 is TGTGCCAGCAGCCCCCGGCCGACAGGGGGGGCTGGGGCCAACGTCCTGACTTTC. It codes for CASSPRPTGGAGANVLTF.

This clonotype appeared many times. A single base separates this from a much larger clone, so it may be a read error. As DNA, the CDR3 is TGTGCCAGCAGCGCCCCTACTAGGAACGATGAGCAGTACTTC. Its protein product is CASSAPTRNDEQYF. This rearrangement joins TRBV9 to TRBJ2-5; D is perhaps TRBD2 (5 bases). This CDR3 has 14 amino acids. V lost 3 bases and J lost 11, with 20 bases in between. The germline CDR1 and CDR2 sequences are SGDLS and YYNGEE. Full variable domain (missing parts from reference TRBV9 and TRBJ2-5): DSGVTQTPKHLITATGQRVTLRCSPRSGDLSVYWYQQSLDQGLQFLIQYYNGEERAKGNILERFSAQQFPDLHSELNLSSLELGDSALYFCASSAPTRNDEQYFGPGTRLLVL.

The CDR3 sequence: CASSLGPGRQPQHF. The DNA for the CDR3 is TGTGCCAGCAGCTTGGGGCCGGGGCGTCAGCCCCAGCATTTT. V gene TRBV7-8 combines with J gene TRBJ1-5; maybe TRBD1 (5 bases). The germline V gene has CDR1 SGHVS and CDR2 FQNEAQ. Trimming stripped 3 bases from V and 6 bases from J, with 12 bases between. The CDR3 runs 14 residues.

The chain combines TRBV27 with TRBJ2-5, with D perhaps assigned TRBD1 or TRBD2 (5 bases each). The end of the DNA aligns better with TRBJ2-1, so the J call may be wrong. The CDR3 loop spans 15 amino acids. Germline V gives CDR1 MNHEY, CDR2 SMNVEV (reference sequence). CDR3 loop: CASSLGGPPINEQFF. DNA for the CDR3: TGTGCCAGCAGTTTAGGGGGTCCTCCTATCAATGAGCAGTTCTTC.

The chain has TRBV12-3 or TRBV12-4 and TRBJ2-5, with 13 bases lining up with TRBD2. The CDR3 consists of 17 residues. V lost 3 bases and J lost 11; bases outside the gene matches: 15. The CDR3 loop is CASSFRTSGSSGDTQYF. The CDR3 bases are TGTGCCAGCAGTTTTAGGACTAGCGGGAGCAGTGGAGATACGCAGTACTTC.

The chain employs TRBV6-5 and TRBJ2-5; perhaps D is TRBD1 or TRBD2 (6 bases each). Near its end, the DNA agrees better with TRBJ2-1, so the J call may be wrong. The CDR3 runs to 16 residues. Germline-derived CDR1 and CDR2 are MNHEY and SVGAGI. The CDR3 spells CASSWGAKACNNEQFF. In nucleotides, the CDR3 is TGTGCCAGCAGCTGGGGGGCGAAGGCATGTAACAATGAGCAGTTCTTC.

This chain links TRBV28 with TRBJ2-4; perhaps D is TRBD1 or TRBD2 (5 bases each). The DNA end is a closer match to TRBJ2-5, so the J assignment may be wrong. The CDR3 covers 16 residues. In germline, CDR1 is MDHEN, CDR2 SYDVKM. DNA of the CDR3: TGTGCCAGCAGTTCAACCCCGGGACCTAAGGGAGAGACCCAGTACTTC. It codes for CASSSTPGPKGETQYF.

This clonotype has only one observation. This rearrangement joins TRBV7-3 to TRBJ2-5, with D perhaps TRBD1 or TRBD2 (6 bases each). The end of the DNA aligns better with TRBJ2-7, so the J call may be wrong. The length of the CDR3 is 13 residues. Germline-derived CDR1 and CDR2 are SGHTA and FQGTGA. Here the CDR3 reads CASSAYRDSEQYF. The CDR3 nucleotides read TGTGCCAGCAGCGCGTACAGGGACTCCGAGCAGTACTTC.

In regard to this clonotype: A much larger clonotype is one base distant, so this may be a read error. The gene calls are TRBV7-4 and TRBJ2-1; 10 bases map to TRBD2. The CDR3 spans 15 residues. The germline V gene has CDR1 SGHVT and CDR2 SQSDAQ. The CDR3 here is CASSRSGRSYNEQLF. In DNA form, the CDR3 reads TGTGCCAGCAGCCGTAGCGGGAGGTCCTACAATGAGCAGTTATTC.

In this sample, this clonotype turned up a few times. V is TRBV7-9 and J is TRBJ1-2; TRBD1 might be the D (5 bases). V shed 7 bases and J shed 3 bases, with 18 bases lying between them. Looked up from germline, CDR1 is SEHNR and CDR2 is FQNEAQ (reference sequence). The CDR3 totals 15 residues. DNA of the CDR3: TGTGCCAGCACTACAAGAGCGGGGGTCGACTATGGCTACACCTTC. Residues: CASTTRAGVDYGYTF.

This clonotype has ten or more counts. The chain carries TRBV11-3 and TRBJ2-1, with a possible D match to TRBD2 (6 bases). The CDR3 loop spans 12 amino acids. The V end was cut by 5 bases, the J end by 7 bases, with 9 bases between. Germline V gene sequence: CDR1 SGHNT, CDR2 YENEEA. The CDR3 DNA sequence: TGTGCCAGCAGCCGTGGGGGGAATGAGCAGTTCTTC. This codes for CASSRGGNEQFF.

The chain joins TRBV7-6 to TRBJ1-6; no reliable D call. This CDR3 is 14 amino acids long. Looked up from germline, CDR1 is SGHVS and CDR2 is FNYEAQ. Trimming cost V 4 bases and J 5 bases, with 9 bases left between them. CDR3 sequence: CASSSDIDNSPLHF. CDR3 bases: TGTGCCAGCAGCTCCGATATCGATAATTCACCCCTCCACTTT.